This T cell receptor (beta chain) was documented in a study of blood T cell repertoires in COVID-19 (dated by TCRdb to 2020 to 2021). With respect to the entire study: Samples from collaborators originated in the United States, Italy and Spain and spanned both the acute and convalescent phases of COVID-19. The prospective study material was composed of cDNA or gDNA derived from T cells, B-cell-depleted T cells, or PBMCs. The dataset comprised deeply sampled blood TCRbeta repertoires from subjects exposed to, actively infected with, or recovered from COVID-19. The repertoires were released in a freely available public database meant as a resource for research on the immune response to SARS-CoV-2. Samples were obtained from the ongoing ImmuneRACE study (first 160 participants) and from about 1,300 subjects provided by 6 global collaborators. A de-identified subject ID, COVID-19 status, age in years and sex were almost always included in the sample metadata. Where available, HLA class I and class II types were taken from metadata supplied by the sample provider and were not determined by assay-based typing.

The research as a whole found: How much clinical and demographic metadata was included differed by source and by participant, and the metadata was provided uncurated.

The immunoSEQ Assay, a bias-controlled multiplex PCR, was used to amplify TCRbeta CDR3 regions from genomic DNA. The study's own analysis went as follows. Nucleated cell counts per sample were estimated from amplification of reference gene primers within the assay. To quantify the absolute abundance of each unique TCRbeta CDR3 rearrangement, sequence reads were collapsed and filtered. For each sample, productive Simpson clonality was calculated as the square root of Simpson's diversity index over productive rearrangements. The source is immuneACCESS, and TCRdb retained only in-frame sequences with V and J called. Part of the clones is not carried over; for the studies checked, unresolved V genes explain less than half of this, and the remainder is unexplained. Clone size and V and J calls were adopted from that table, with D and trimming inferred from the DNA. The sample data list under 130,000 clones, and about three quarters of these were observed just once. In total, the top ten clones hold approximately 19% of the sample.

Each collaborating institution followed its own protocols to collect whole blood in K2EDTA tubes. For TCRbeta analysis, collaborator samples were shipped as frozen whole blood, as isolated PBMCs, or as DNA extracted from either sample type. With regard to this clone: Which antigen it targets is not known. Base qualities are not at hand, and no much larger clone is one base apart.

Taken from the germline V gene, the CDR1 and CDR2 loops are KGHDR and SFDVKD. From the cysteine up to the phenylalanine, the CDR3 has a length of 11 residues. Of the read, only the CDR3 DNA is kept; its 33 bases are in frame from base 1. V was cut back by 8 bases and J by 5 bases, leaving a gap of 8 bases between them. The sequence is built from TRBV24-1 and TRBJ1-1; possibly the D gene is TRBD1, per 6 matching bases. This clonotype was sampled from a woman in her sixties or seventies with acute or convalescent COVID-19. Sequenced: peripheral blood. The bases read TGTGCCACCACACAGGGAACTGAAGCTTTCTTT. This translates into CATTQGTEAFF.